Listed below are T cell receptor beta chains from one sample, sequenced in a study of CD8 T cells in Susac syndrome. TCRdb re-called the immunoSEQ multiplex PCR reads with MiXCR, one entry per CDR3 protein. The sample contains 100,000 to 150,000 distinct CDR3 sequences, roughly 96% of which appear only once. The sequenced material came from CD4+ T cells from PBMCs. The receptor source for this set is a human donor in good health. The CDR3 runs from the conserved cysteine through the conserved F or W.

J: TRBJ2-5; V: TRBV28; CDR3: CASSLSETQYF
J: TRBJ2-1; V: TRBV12-3/TRBV12-4; CDR3: CASSFRNNEQFF
J: TRBJ1-5; V: TRBV30; CDR3: CACTDRGRNQPQHF
J: TRBJ1-1; V: TRBV29-1; CDR3: CSVDSGSLNSEAFF
J: TRBJ2-2; V: TRBV27; CDR3: CASSLTTGSPTGELFF
J: TRBJ2-3; V: TRBV6-2/TRBV6-3; CDR3: CASSYARSGAITDTQYF
J: TRBJ2-1; V: TRBV2; CDR3: CASSVLPRDSREEQFF
J: TRBJ2-1; V: TRBV7-2; CDR3: CASSFPGIYNEQFF
J: TRBJ2-1; V: TRBV12-3/TRBV12-4; CDR3: CASSNLGGRNFF
J: TRBJ2-2; V: TRBV6-2/TRBV6-3; CDR3: CASSPRTSGRARTGELFF
J: TRBJ2-7; V: TRBV5-1; CDR3: CASNTGTSGPPYEQYF
J: TRBJ2-7; V: TRBV3-1; CDR3: CASSLAGGPRNEQYF
J: TRBJ1-3; V: TRBV23-1; CDR3: CASDQERSGNTIYF
J: TRBJ2-7; V: TRBV5-1; CDR3: CASSPHDGAYEQYF
J: TRBJ2-5; V: TRBV7-9; CDR3: CASSLNGGRLETQYF
J: TRBJ1-1; V: TRBV20-1; CDR3: CSAQGGTGFMNTEAFF
J: TRBJ2-7; V: TRBV18; CDR3: CASSLPGDSYEQYF
J: TRBJ2-7; V: TRBV25-1; CDR3: CASSELWSEQYF
J: TRBJ2-5; V: TRBV11-2; CDR3: CASSVAGEQTQYF
J: TRBJ1-1; V: TRBV28; CDR3: CASRKGGTGSTEAFF
J: TRBJ2-5; V: TRBV7-9; CDR3: CASSIGNAQETQYF
J: TRBJ2-1; V: TRBV27; CDR3: CASSSASGNLNEQFF
J: TRBJ2-7; V: TRBV27; CDR3: CASSSTRTSVYEQYF
J: TRBJ1-5; V: TRBV3-1; CDR3: CASSQTGTNQPQHF
J: TRBJ2-5; V: TRBV9; CDR3: CASSVSTSGKETQYF
J: TRBJ1-1; V: TRBV7-2; CDR3: CASRAGTVDEAFF
J: TRBJ2-7; V: TRBV2; CDR3: CASRRVGEQYF
J: TRBJ1-3; V: TRBV12-3/TRBV12-4; CDR3: CASGSGNTIYF
J: TRBJ2-7; V: TRBV7-9; CDR3: CASSPPKALYEQYF
J: TRBJ1-2; V: TRBV7-2; CDR3: CASVPGGVNYGYTF
J: TRBJ2-1; V: TRBV5-1; CDR3: CASSLGSYNEQFF
J: TRBJ2-7; V: TRBV6-1; CDR3: CASSPRTAGGYEQYF
J: TRBJ2-1; V: TRBV7-9; CDR3: CASSFPVGEQFF
J: TRBJ2-4; V: TRBV3-1; CDR3: CASSQRDGRNIQYF
J: TRBJ1-1; V: TRBV5-1; CDR3: CASSVDRGEAFF
J: TRBJ2-7; V: TRBV5-4; CDR3: CASSLAQGAREQYF
J: TRBJ1-2; V: TRBV12-2; CDR3: CASRLERRGLRTNYGYTF
J: TRBJ2-7; V: TRBV20-1; CDR3: CSAPSEREPWEQYF
J: TRBJ1-5; V: TRBV5-1; CDR3: CASSPDGGNQPQHF
J: TRBJ2-2; V: TRBV2; CDR3: CASKTLRGQPNTGELFF
J: TRBJ1-2; V: TRBV20-1; CDR3: CSAAPDANYGYTF
J: TRBJ2-6; V: TRBV29-1; CDR3: CSARQGAAGANVLTF
J: TRBJ2-6; V: TRBV20-1; CDR3: CSAAPGSGANVLTF
J: TRBJ2-2; V: TRBV5-1; CDR3: CASTLTAGTITGELFF
J: TRBJ2-7; V: TRBV12-3/TRBV12-4; CDR3: CASSSGLAGGLVWEQYF
J: TRBJ2-5; V: TRBV29-1; CDR3: CSVALGLAATQETQYF
J: TRBJ1-4; V: TRBV11-2; CDR3: CASSPAPEANEKLFF
J: TRBJ2-1; V: TRBV12-3/TRBV12-4; CDR3: CASGYSGNEQFF
J: TRBJ1-2; V: TRBV7-9; CDR3: CASSAFKGPIYGYTF
J: TRBJ1-5; V: TRBV2; CDR3: CASRGTAHSNQPQHF
J: TRBJ2-7; V: TRBV12-3/TRBV12-4; CDR3: CASSLDGPYEQYF
J: TRBJ1-5; V: TRBV7-9; CDR3: CASSLAGGPQHF
J: TRBJ2-2; V: TRBV5-6; CDR3: CASSLGTVSGELFF
J: TRBJ2-5; V: TRBV29-1; CDR3: CSVERLAEETQYF
J: TRBJ2-3; V: TRBV28; CDR3: CASSYPPRDTQYF